This TCR beta chain was profiled in a study of T-cell reconstitution after alpha-beta-depleted transplantation in children. This sample's TCRbeta library carried unique molecular identifier barcodes. TCRdb itself ran the PCR reads through MiXCR, one entry per CDR3 protein. The sample lists around 680,000 distinct CDR3 sequences, roughly 15% seen once, with about 1.1% in the top ten. In this sample, this clonotype turned up a few times. CDR3 size: 14 residues. Losses at the gene ends were 3 bases for V and 8 bases for J; bases not matched to a gene: 6. Germline CDR1 is LNHNV and CDR2 is YYDKDF (reference sequence).

Here the sequenced sample was PBMCs from the stem cell graft donor, taken from the stem cell graft. The receptor comes from a human donor who donated a stem cell graft to a child with acute myeloid leukemia. The J gene is TRBJ1-5, the V gene TRBV15, with 8 positions matching TRBD1. The CDR3 sequence is CATSSGQGKEPQHF. The CDR3 nucleotides are TGTGCCACCAGCAGCGGACAGGGAAAGGAGCCCCAGCATTTT.